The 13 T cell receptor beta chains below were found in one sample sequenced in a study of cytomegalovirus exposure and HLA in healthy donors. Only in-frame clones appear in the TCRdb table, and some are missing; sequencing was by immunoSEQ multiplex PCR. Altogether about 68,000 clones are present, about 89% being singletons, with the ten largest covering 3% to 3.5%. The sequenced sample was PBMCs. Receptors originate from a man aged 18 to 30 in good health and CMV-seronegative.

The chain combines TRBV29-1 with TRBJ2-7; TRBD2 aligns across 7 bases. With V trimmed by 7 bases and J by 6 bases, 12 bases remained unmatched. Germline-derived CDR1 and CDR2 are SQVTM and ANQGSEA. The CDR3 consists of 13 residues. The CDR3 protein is CSAVGGLNLEQYF. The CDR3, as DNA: TGCAGCGCTGTGGGAGGGCTTAACCTCGAGCAGTACTTC.

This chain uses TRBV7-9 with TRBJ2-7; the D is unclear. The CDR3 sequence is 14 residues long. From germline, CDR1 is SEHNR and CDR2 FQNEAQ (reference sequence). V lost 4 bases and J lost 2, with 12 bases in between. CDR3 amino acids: CASSSVVATYEQYF. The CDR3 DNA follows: TGTGCCAGCAGCTCCGTGGTAGCTACCTACGAGCAGTACTTC.

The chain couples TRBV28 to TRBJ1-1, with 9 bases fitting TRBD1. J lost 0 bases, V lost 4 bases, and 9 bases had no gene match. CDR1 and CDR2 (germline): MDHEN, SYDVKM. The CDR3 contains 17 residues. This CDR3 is CASSSPGQGKLNTEAFF. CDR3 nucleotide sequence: TGTGCCAGCAGTTCTCCGGGACAGGGAAAGCTGAACACTGAAGCTTTCTTT.

CDR3 sequence reads: CATIGQGKETQYF. As DNA, the CDR3 is TGTGCCACCATAGGACAGGGGAAGGAGACCCAGTACTTC. The chain carries TRBV6-6 and TRBJ2-5, with 9 bases aligning to TRBD1. CDR1 is MNHNY and CDR2 is SVGAGI in the germline V gene (reference sequence). The CDR3 consists of 13 residues. The junction had 8 bases not matched to a gene; V was cut back by 10 bases and J by 5 bases.

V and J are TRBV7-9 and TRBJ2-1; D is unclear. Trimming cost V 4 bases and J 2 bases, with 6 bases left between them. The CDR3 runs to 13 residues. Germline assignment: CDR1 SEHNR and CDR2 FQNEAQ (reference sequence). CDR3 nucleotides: TGTGCCAGCAGCTCTCTAGCCTACAATGAGCAGTTCTTC. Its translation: CASSSLAYNEQFF.

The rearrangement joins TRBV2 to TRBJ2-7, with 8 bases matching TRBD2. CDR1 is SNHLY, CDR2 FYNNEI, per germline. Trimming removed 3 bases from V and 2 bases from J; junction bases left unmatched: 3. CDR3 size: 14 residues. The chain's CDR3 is CASSDGLAAYEQYF. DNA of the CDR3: TGTGCCAGCAGTGATGGACTAGCAGCCTACGAGCAGTACTTC.

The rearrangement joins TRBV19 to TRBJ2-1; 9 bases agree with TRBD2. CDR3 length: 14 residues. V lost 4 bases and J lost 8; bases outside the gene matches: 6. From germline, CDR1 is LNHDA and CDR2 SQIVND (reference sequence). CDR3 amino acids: CASSTLAGLDEQFF. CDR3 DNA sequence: TGTGCCAGTAGTACTCTAGCGGGATTAGATGAGCAGTTCTTC.

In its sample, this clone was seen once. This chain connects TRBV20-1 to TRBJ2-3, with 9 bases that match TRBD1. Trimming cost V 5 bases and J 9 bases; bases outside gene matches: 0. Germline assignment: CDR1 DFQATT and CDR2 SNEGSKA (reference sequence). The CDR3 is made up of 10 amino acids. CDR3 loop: CSAGQGTQYF. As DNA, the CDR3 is TGCAGTGCTGGACAGGGGACGCAGTATTTT.

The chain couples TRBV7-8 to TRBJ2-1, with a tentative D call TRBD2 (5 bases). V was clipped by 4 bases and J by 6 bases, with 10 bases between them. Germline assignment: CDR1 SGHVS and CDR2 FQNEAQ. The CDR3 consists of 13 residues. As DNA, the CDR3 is TGTGCCAGCAGCTGGACCGAGGGCAATGAGCAGTTCTTC. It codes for CASSWTEGNEQFF.

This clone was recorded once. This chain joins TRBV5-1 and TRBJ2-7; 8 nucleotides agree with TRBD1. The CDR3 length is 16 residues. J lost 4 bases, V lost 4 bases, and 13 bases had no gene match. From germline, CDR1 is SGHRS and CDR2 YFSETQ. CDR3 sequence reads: CASSPGTGPADYEQYF. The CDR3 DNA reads TGCGCCAGCAGCCCCGGGACAGGCCCGGCCGATTACGAGCAGTACTTC.

This CDR3 is CASSSAGGGTSGYSSYNEQFF. As DNA, the CDR3 is TGCGCCAGCAGCTCGGCGGGGGGCGGGACTAGCGGTTACAGCTCCTACAATGAGCAGTTCTTC. The rearrangement joins TRBV5-1 to TRBJ2-1, with 11 bases matching TRBD2. CDR3 length equals 21 residues. In germline, CDR1 is SGHRS, CDR2 YFSETQ. Trimming removed 3 bases from V and 0 bases from J; junction bases left unmatched: 17.

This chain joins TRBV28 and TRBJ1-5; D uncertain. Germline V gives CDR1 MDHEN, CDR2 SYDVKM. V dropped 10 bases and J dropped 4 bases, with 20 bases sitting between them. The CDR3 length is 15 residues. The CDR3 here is CATRKVAALNQPQHF. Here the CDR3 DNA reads TGTGCCACCAGAAAGGTAGCAGCCTTAAATCAGCCCCAGCATTTT.

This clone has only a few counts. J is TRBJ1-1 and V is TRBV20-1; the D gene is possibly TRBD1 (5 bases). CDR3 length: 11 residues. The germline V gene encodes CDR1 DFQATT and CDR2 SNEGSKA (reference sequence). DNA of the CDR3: TGCACCCCCGGGGGGAACACTGAAGCTTTCTTT. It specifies CTPGGNTEAFF.